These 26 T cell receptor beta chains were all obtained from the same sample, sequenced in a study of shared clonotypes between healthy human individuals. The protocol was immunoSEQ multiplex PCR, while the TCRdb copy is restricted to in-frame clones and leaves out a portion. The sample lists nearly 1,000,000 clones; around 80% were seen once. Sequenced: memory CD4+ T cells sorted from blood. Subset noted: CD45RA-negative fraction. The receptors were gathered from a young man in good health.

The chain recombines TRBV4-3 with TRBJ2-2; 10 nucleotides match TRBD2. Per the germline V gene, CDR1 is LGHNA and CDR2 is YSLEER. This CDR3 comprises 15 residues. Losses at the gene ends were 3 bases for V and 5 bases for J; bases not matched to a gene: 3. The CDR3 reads CASSHGTSDTGELFF. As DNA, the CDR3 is TGCGCCAGCAGCCACGGGACTAGCGATACCGGGGAGCTGTTTTTT.

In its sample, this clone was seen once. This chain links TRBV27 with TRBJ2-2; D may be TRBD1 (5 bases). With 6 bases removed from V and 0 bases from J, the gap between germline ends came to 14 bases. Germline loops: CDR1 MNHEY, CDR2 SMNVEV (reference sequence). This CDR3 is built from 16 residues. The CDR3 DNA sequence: TGTGCCAGCAGCAAAGACAGATTCGCGAACACCGGGGAGCTGTTTTTT. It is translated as CASSKDRFANTGELFF.

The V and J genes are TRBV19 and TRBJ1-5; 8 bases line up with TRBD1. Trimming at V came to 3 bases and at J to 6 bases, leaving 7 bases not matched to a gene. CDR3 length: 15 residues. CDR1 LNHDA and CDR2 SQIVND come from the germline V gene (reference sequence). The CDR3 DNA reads TGTGCCAGTAGTATTCAGGGGGCAGGCCTTCAGCCCCAGCATTTT. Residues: CASSIQGAGLQPQHF. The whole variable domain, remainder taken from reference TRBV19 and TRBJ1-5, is DGGITQSPKYLFRKEGQNVTLSCEQNLNHDAMYWYRQDPGQGLRLIYYSQIVNDFQKGDIAEGYSVSREKKESFPLTVTSAQKNPTAFYLCASSIQGAGLQPQHFGDGTRLSIL.

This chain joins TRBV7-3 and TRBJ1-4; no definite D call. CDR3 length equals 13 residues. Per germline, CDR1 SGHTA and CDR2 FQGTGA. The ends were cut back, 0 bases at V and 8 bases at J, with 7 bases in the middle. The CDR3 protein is CASSLTAQEKLFF. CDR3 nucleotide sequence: TGTGCCAGCAGCTTAACCGCACAGGAAAAACTGTTTTTT.

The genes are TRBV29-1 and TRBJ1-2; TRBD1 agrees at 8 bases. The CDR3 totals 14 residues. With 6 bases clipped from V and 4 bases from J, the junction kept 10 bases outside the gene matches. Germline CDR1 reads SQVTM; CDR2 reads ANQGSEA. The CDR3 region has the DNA TGCAGCGTGGTTCAGGGGGCAGGTGGCTATGGCTACACCTTC. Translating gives CSVVQGAGGYGYTF. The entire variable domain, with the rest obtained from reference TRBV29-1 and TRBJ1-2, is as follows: SAVISQKPSRDICQRGTSLTIQCQVDSQVTMMFWYRQQPGQSLTLIATANQGSEATYESGFVIDKFPISRPNLTFSTLTVSNMSPEDSSIYLCSVVQGAGGYGYTFGSGTRLTVV.

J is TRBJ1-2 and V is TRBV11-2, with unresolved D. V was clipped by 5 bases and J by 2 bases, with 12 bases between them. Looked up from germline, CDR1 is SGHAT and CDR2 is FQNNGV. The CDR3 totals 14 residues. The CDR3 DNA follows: TGTGCCAGCAGCGGGGTCAGCCCCAACTATGGCTACACCTTC. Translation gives CASSGVSPNYGYTF.

The CDR3 region is CASSSLDTQYF. CDR3 sequence (DNA): TGCGCCAGCAGCTCGCTAGATACGCAGTATTTT. The V gene is TRBV5-1, the J gene TRBJ2-3; D gene unclear. This CDR3 has 11 amino acids. The germline V and J ends were trimmed by 3 bases and 5 bases, with 4 bases remaining between them. Germline V gene data show CDR1 as SGHRS and CDR2 as YFSETQ.

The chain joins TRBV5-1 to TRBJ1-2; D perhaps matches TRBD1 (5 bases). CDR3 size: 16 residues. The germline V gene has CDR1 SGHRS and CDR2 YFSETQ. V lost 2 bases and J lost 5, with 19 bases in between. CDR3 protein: CASSFNSGDQLYGYTF. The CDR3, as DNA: TGCGCCAGCAGCTTCAACTCCGGGGACCAACTATATGGCTACACCTTC.

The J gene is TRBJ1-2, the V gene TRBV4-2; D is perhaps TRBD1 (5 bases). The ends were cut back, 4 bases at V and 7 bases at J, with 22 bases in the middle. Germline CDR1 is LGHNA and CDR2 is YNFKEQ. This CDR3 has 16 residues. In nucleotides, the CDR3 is TGTGCCAGCAGCCGTGAAGGAACTTGGGGGAGTGGTGGCTACACCTTC. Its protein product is CASSREGTWGSGGYTF.

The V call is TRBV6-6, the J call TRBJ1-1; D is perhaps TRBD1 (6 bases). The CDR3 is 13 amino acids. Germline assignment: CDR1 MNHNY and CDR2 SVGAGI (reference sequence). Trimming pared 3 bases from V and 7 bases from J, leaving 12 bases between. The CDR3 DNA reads TGTGCCAGCAGTTATTCGATCAGGGGTGAAGCTTTCTTT. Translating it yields CASSYSIRGEAFF.

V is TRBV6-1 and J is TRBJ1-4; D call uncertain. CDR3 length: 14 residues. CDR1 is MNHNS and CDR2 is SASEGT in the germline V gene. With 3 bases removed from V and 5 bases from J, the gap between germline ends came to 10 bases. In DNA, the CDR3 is TGTGCCAGCAGTGACCCGTGGGGAAATGAAAAACTGTTTTTT. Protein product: CASSDPWGNEKLFF.

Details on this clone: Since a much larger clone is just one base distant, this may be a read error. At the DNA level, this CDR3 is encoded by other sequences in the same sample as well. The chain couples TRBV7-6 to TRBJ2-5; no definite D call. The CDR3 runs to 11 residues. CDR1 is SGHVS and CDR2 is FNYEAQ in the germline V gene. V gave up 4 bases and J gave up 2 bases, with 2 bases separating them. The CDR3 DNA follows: TGTGCCAGCAGCTCACAAGAGACCCAGTACTTC. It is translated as CASSSQETQYF.

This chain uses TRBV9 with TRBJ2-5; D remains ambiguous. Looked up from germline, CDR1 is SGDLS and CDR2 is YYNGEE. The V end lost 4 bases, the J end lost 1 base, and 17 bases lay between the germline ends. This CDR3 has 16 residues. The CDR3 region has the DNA TGTGCCAGCAGCAAACGGAGTGTACGATCCCAAGAGACCCAGTACTTC. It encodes CASSKRSVRSQETQYF.

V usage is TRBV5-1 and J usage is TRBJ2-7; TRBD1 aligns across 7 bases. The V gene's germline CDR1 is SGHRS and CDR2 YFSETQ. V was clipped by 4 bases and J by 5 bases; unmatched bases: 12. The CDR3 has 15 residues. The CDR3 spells CASSLMTGSYDEQYF. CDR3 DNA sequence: TGCGCCAGCAGCCTCATGACAGGGTCTTACGACGAGCAGTACTTC.

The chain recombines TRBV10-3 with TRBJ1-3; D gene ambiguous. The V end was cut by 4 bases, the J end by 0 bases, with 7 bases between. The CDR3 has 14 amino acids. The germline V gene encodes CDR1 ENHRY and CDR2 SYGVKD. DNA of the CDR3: TGTGCCATCAGTGGGTCTGTCTCTGGAAACACCATATATTTT. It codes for CAISGSVSGNTIYF.

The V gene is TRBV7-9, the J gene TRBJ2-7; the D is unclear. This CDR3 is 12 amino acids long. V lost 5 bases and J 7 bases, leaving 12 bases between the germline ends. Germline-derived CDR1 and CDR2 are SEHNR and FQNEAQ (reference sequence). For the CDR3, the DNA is TGTGCCAGCAGCCCTGTAACTCGGGAGCAGTACTTC. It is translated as CASSPVTREQYF.

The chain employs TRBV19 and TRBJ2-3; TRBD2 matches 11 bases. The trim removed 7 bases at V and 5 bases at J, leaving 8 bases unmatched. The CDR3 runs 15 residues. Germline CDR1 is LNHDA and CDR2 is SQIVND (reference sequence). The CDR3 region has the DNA TGTGCCAGTATGCTAGCGGGGGGCCGTGGAGATACGCAGTATTTT. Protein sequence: CASMLAGGRGDTQYF.

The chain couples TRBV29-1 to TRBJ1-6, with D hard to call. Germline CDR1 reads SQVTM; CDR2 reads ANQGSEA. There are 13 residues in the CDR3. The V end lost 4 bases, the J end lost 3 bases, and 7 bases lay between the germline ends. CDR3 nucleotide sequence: TGCAGCGTTGGCGACAACTATAATTCACCCCTCCACTTT. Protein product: CSVGDNYNSPLHF.

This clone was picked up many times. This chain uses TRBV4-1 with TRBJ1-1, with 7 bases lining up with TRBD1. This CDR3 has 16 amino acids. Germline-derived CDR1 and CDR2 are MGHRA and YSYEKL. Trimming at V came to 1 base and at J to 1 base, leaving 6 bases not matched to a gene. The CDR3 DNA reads TGCGCCAGCAGCCAAGCGGGGGACAGTGGGAACACTGAAGCTTTCTTT. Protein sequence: CASSQAGDSGNTEAFF.

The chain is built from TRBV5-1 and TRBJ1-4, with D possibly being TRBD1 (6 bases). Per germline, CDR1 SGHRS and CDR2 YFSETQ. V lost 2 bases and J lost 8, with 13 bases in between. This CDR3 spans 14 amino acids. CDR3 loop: CASSLGGGSEKLFF. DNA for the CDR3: TGCGCCAGCAGCTTAGGAGGGGGATCCGAAAAACTGTTTTTT.

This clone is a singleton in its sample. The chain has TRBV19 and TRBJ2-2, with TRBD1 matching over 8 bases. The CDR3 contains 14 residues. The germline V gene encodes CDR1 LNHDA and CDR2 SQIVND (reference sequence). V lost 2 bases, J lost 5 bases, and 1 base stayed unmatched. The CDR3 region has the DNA TGTGCCAGTAGTATAACAGGGGGGACCGGGGAGCTGTTTTTT. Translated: CASSITGGTGELFF.

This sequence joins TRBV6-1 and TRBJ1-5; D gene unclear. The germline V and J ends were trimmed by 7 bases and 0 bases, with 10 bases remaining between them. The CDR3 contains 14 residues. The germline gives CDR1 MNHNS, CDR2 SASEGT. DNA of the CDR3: TGTGCCAGCATGGTACAGTATAGCAATCAGCCCCAGCATTTT. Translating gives CASMVQYSNQPQHF.

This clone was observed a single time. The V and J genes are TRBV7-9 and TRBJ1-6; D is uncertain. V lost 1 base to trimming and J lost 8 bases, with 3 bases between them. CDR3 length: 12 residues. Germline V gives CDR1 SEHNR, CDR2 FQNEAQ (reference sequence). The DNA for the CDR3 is TGTGCCAGCAGCTTAGTTGATTCACCCCTCCACTTT. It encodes CASSLVDSPLHF.

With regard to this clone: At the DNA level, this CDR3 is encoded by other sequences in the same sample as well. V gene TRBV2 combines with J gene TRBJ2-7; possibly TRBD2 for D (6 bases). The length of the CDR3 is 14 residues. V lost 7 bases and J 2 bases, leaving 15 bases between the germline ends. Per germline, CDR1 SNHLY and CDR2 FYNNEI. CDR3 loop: CASNRGLPPYEQYF. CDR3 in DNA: TGTGCCAGCAACCGGGGACTGCCGCCCTACGAGCAGTACTTC.

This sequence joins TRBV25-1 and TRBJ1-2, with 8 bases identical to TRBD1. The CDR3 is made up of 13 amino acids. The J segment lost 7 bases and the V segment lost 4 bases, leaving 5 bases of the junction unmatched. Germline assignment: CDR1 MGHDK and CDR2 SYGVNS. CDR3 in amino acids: CASSGDRGVGYTF. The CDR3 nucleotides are TGTGCCAGCAGTGGCGACAGGGGAGTTGGCTACACCTTC.

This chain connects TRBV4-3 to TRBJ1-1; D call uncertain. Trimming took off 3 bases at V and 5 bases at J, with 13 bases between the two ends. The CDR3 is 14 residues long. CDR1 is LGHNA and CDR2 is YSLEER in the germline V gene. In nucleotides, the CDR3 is TGCGCCAGCAGCCAGCAGCCCGGCGGTACTGAAGCTTTCTTT. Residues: CASSQQPGGTEAFF.